This T cell receptor beta chain was sequenced during a study of T cells in Graves' hyperthyroidism and ophthalmopathy. From RNA transcripts, TCR beta CDR3 regions were amplified. Using the HTBI primer set, a first-round RT-PCR was run on the TCR CDR3. TCRdb processed the multiplex PCR reads anew with MiXCR; each CDR3 protein has one entry. Seen here are nearly 110,000 distinct CDR3 sequences, approximately 16% observed once, and the top ten hold around two fifths. This clonotype was recorded many times. The CDR3 length is 15 residues. V was cut by 4 bases and J by 2 bases, with 14 bases left in between. Germline CDR1 and CDR2: SNHLY and FYNNEI.

The chain combines TRBV2 with TRBJ2-5; no clear D. This clonotype was obtained from a woman aged 45-65 years with Graves' hyperthyroidism. Specimen: blood. CDR3 protein: CASSGAVGQQETQYF. The DNA for the CDR3 is TGTGCCAGCAGTGGGGCGGTGGGCCAGCAAGAGACCCAGTACTTC.